This T cell receptor (beta chain) was captured in a study of regulatory T cells in long-lasting Graves disease. Study summary: Prior antithyroid drug treatment in newly diagnosed Graves' patients lasted under 3 months.

Time point meaning: newly diagnosed GD, antithyroid drugs for less than 3 months. Preparation of the TCR library used RNA extracted from PBMCs. Arm-PCR with iRepertoire HTBI primers amplified the CDR3 regions for these TCR beta libraries. TCRdb analysed the multiplex PCR reads with MiXCR anew, one entry per CDR3 protein. The sample shows about 300,000 distinct CDR3 sequences, 18% of them seen only once. This CDR3 contains 15 residues. Trimming removed 0 bases from V and 3 bases from J, with 15 bases in between. Germline CDR1 and CDR2: DFQATT and SNEGSKA (reference sequence). This clonotype was counted ten times or more.

The sequences come from peripheral blood mononuclear cells (PBMCs), collected at new diagnosis, from a patient treated with antithyroid drugs. The receptor was isolated from a female donor with Graves disease. The chain recombines TRBV20-1 with TRBJ2-7; D gene unclear. The CDR3 sequence is CSARDLAISNYEQYF. The CDR3 DNA is TGCAGTGCTAGAGATTTGGCTATTAGTAACTACGAGCAGTACTTC.